These 7 T cell receptor beta chains were sequenced from one sample in a study of cytomegalovirus exposure and HLA in healthy donors. 13 Jbeta primers and 60 Vbeta primers were used for the PCR. Data came from immunoSEQ multiplex PCR; TCRdb stores just in-frame clones and leaves some out. Here the sample spans around 140,000 clones, approximately 80% being singletons. Sequencing was done on a sample of PBMCs. The receptors were gathered from a woman aged 55-70 years in good health and CMV-seropositive.

The J gene is TRBJ2-7, the V gene TRBV18, with 8 bases that match TRBD2. The CDR3 covers 14 residues. CDR1 and CDR2 (germline): KGHSH, LQKENI. The V and J ends lost 1 base and 1 base, in that order; junction bases with no gene match: 0. The CDR3 sequence is CASSPLAGSYEQYF. The CDR3 nucleotides are TGTGCCAGCTCACCACTAGCGGGGTCCTACGAGCAGTACTTC.

The V call is TRBV9, the J call TRBJ1-2, with D tentatively TRBD1 (6 bases). Deletions cut 3 bases from V and 4 bases from J, with 7 bases between. Germline V lookup: CDR1 SGDLS, CDR2 YYNGEE. The CDR3 consists of 12 residues. CDR3 region: CASSGDTYGYTF. CDR3 bases: TGTGCCAGCAGCGGGGACACCTATGGCTACACCTTC.

The chain is built from TRBV19 and TRBJ2-1; TRBD2 aligns across 8 bases. The CDR3 sequence is 15 residues long. V was pared by 4 bases and J by 8 bases, with 10 bases of the junction left unmatched. Germline CDR1 and CDR2: LNHDA and SQIVND (reference sequence). CDR3 sequence reads: CASSKREPGGYEQFF. CDR3 sequence (DNA): TGTGCCAGTAGTAAGCGGGAGCCCGGGGGGTATGAGCAGTTCTTC.

The chain recombines TRBV7-8 with TRBJ2-7; no reliable D call. V was clipped by 4 bases and J by 0 bases, with 13 bases between them. The germline V gene encodes CDR1 SGHVS and CDR2 FQNEAQ. This CDR3 has 15 residues. CDR3 sequence reads: CASSSAHTVSYEQYF. The CDR3 bases are TGTGCCAGCAGCTCCGCTCATACAGTCTCCTACGAGCAGTACTTC.

The chain couples TRBV2 to TRBJ1-1; 11 nucleotides line up with TRBD1. CDR3 length equals 19 residues. V lost 2 bases, J lost 7 bases, and 18 bases stayed unmatched. Germline values: CDR1 SNHLY, CDR2 FYNNEI. CDR3 sequence reads: CASSESGDRGVLLQSEAFF. The DNA for the CDR3 is TGTGCCAGCAGTGAAAGCGGGGACAGGGGGGTTCTACTTCAGAGTGAAGCTTTCTTT.

The chain uses TRBV5-1 and TRBJ2-7; the match to TRBD2 covers 7 bases. With V trimmed by 5 bases and J by 0 bases, 5 bases remained unmatched. This CDR3 has 14 amino acids. Germline-derived CDR1 and CDR2 are SGHRS and YFSETQ. CDR3 DNA: TGCGCCAGCAGTCGGGAGGAAAGCTCCTACGAGCAGTACTTC. This encodes CASSREESSYEQYF.

The V and J genes are TRBV5-6 and TRBJ2-7; a possible D gene is TRBD1 (6 bases). This CDR3 is built from 13 residues. Germline-derived CDR1 and CDR2 are SGHDT and YYEEEE. Trimming cost V 2 bases and J 6 bases, with 12 bases left between them. Here the CDR3 reads CASSFGTLGEQYF. The CDR3 DNA reads as TGTGCCAGCAGCTTCGGGACACTCGGCGAGCAGTACTTC.